These 21 T cell receptor beta chains came from one sample sequenced in a study of Ad26.COV2.S vaccination and SARS-CoV-2 variants. Treatment in this sample: 19 received Ad26.COV2.S at low or high dose, single or two shots; several received placebo; per-sample allocation not given. Sampling took place 63 days after the first vaccine or placebo injection. Data came from immunoSEQ multiplex PCR; TCRdb stores just in-frame clones and leaves some out. The data show 250,000 or so clones, around 90% seen once. The sequenced sample was peripheral blood, obtained in a trial of Ad26.COV2.S vaccine versus placebo. The origin of the receptors is a person aged 18 to 65 who received the Ad26.COV2.S COVID-19 vaccine or a placebo.

This clone was observed a single time. This chain links TRBV5-4 with TRBJ1-2, with D uncertain. Between the trimmed V and J ends, which lost 0 bases and 3 bases, there was a span of 6 bases. Germline lookup yields CDR1 SGHNT and CDR2 YYREEE (reference sequence). This CDR3 has 13 residues. The CDR3 here is CASSLGLDYGYTF. The CDR3, as DNA: TGTGCCAGCAGCTTGGGGCTGGACTATGGCTACACCTTC.

The rearrangement uses TRBV5-8 and TRBJ1-1, with 8 bases lining up with TRBD1. With 2 bases clipped from V and 3 bases from J, the junction kept 6 bases outside the gene matches. Germline V lookup: CDR1 SGHTS, CDR2 YDEGEE. CDR3 length: 15 amino acids. CDR3 protein: CASSLRTGLDTEAFF. The CDR3, as DNA: TGTGCCAGCAGCTTACGGACAGGGCTGGACACTGAAGCTTTCTTT.

The chain links TRBV7-2 to TRBJ1-4; 7 bases agree with TRBD1. V shed 5 bases and J 8 bases; nucleotides not matched to a gene: 8. CDR1 is SGHTA, CDR2 FQGNSA, per germline. The CDR3 length is 14 residues. CDR3 loop: CASSTRQGREKLFF. The DNA of the CDR3 is TGTGCCAGCAGCACTCGACAGGGCCGAGAAAAACTGTTTTTT.

The sample holds many counts of this clone. This chain joins TRBV11-2 and TRBJ1-1; 9 bases are shared with TRBD1. CDR1 is SGHAT and CDR2 is FQNNGV in the germline V gene. The CDR3 spans 16 residues. V shed 5 bases and J 4 bases; nucleotides not matched to a gene: 11. CDR3 coding DNA: TGTGCCAGCAGCCTCCAGGGACAGGGACTATTCACTGAAGCTTTCTTT. It codes for CASSLQGQGLFTEAFF. Full variable domain (missing parts from reference TRBV11-2 and TRBJ1-1): EAGVAQSPRYKIIEKRQSVAFWCNPISGHATLYWYQQILGQGPKLLIQFQNNGVVDDSQLPKDRFSAERLKGVDSTLKIQPAKLEDSAVYLCASSLQGQGLFTEAFFGQGTRLTVV.

CDR3 sequence: CASSSRKERIGSPLHF. The DNA of the CDR3 is TGTGCCAGCAGCTCCCGAAAGGAAAGGATCGGTTCACCCCTCCACTTT. The chain has TRBV7-2 and TRBJ1-6; D is ambiguous. Trimming shortened V by 4 bases and J by 9 bases, and 19 bases separated the two germline ends. The CDR3 runs to 16 residues. Germline CDR1 and CDR2: SGHTA and FQGNSA.

CDR3 sequence: CASSWGTRGAHSPLHF. As DNA, the CDR3 is TGTGCCAGCAGCTGGGGGACCCGGGGCGCCCATTCACCCCTCCACTTT. This chain joins TRBV5-4 and TRBJ1-6, with D tentatively TRBD1 (5 bases). The germline gives CDR1 SGHNT, CDR2 YYREEE (reference sequence). V lost 3 bases to trimming and J lost 8 bases, with 18 bases between them. The CDR3 length is 16 residues.

The chain uses TRBV28 and TRBJ2-7; 8 nucleotides align to TRBD1. Per germline, CDR1 MDHEN and CDR2 SYDVKM. V shed 6 bases, J shed 3 bases, and the junction held 19 bases outside the gene matches. The CDR3 extends over 18 amino acids. The CDR3 loop is CASSTNAIRTGKLYEQYF. In DNA, the CDR3 is TGTGCCAGCAGCACTAACGCTATACGGACAGGGAAGCTCTACGAGCAGTACTTC.

Of note for this clone: Other DNA sequences in the sample encode the same CDR3. The chain has TRBV7-9 and TRBJ2-1; D gene uncertain. V was shortened by 2 bases and J by 7 bases, with 3 bases between the two germline ends. This CDR3 is 11 amino acids long. CDR1 and CDR2 from the germline V gene are SEHNR and FQNEAQ (reference sequence). The CDR3 is CASSLLNEQFF. The CDR3 nucleotides read TGTGCCAGCAGCTTACTGAATGAGCAGTTCTTC.

This chain links TRBV5-5 with TRBJ1-5; D gene ambiguous. Germline CDR1 and CDR2: SGHKS and YYEKEE (reference sequence). V lost 1 base and J lost 7, with 9 bases in between. The CDR3 loop spans 13 amino acids. DNA of the CDR3: TGTGCCAGCAGCTTGTCTGGGGAACAGCCCCAGCATTTT. This translates into CASSLSGEQPQHF.

The J gene is TRBJ1-5, the V gene TRBV20-1; 8 bases are shared with TRBD1. Per germline, CDR1 DFQATT and CDR2 SNEGSKA (reference sequence). With 3 bases clipped from V and 2 bases from J, the junction kept 9 bases outside the gene matches. CDR3 length: 16 amino acids. CDR3 DNA sequence: TGCAGTGCTAGTGTCCCAGGGGGCATCGGCAATCAGCCCCAGCATTTT. Amino acids: CSASVPGGIGNQPQHF.

The V call is TRBV4-2, the J call TRBJ1-1; TRBD1 agrees at 9 bases. Germline CDR1 and CDR2: LGHNA and YNFKEQ. The CDR3 is made up of 16 amino acids. Trimming at V came to 4 bases and at J to 2 bases, leaving 8 bases not matched to a gene. CDR3 residues: CASSPGQGPLNTEAFF. In DNA form, the CDR3 reads TGTGCCAGCAGCCCGGGACAGGGACCGTTAAACACTGAAGCTTTCTTT.

The rearrangement joins TRBV25-1 to TRBJ2-3; 11 nucleotides align to TRBD2. J was trimmed by 8 bases and V by 6 bases; bases with no gene match: 13. Germline CDR1 reads MGHDK; CDR2 reads SYGVNS. The CDR3 runs 16 residues. The CDR3 sequence: CASSDIGLAGGATQYF. The DNA for the CDR3 is TGTGCCAGCAGCGACATCGGTTTAGCGGGGGGGGCTACGCAGTATTTT.

The chain is built from TRBV6-2 or TRBV6-3 and TRBJ2-7; D call uncertain. This CDR3 comprises 12 residues. Trimming took off 6 bases at V and 3 bases at J, with 9 bases between the two ends. Germline V gives CDR1 MNHEY, CDR2 SVGEGT. The CDR3 reads CASSPRDYEQYF. The CDR3 nucleotides are TGTGCCAGCAGCCCTAGGGACTACGAGCAGTACTTC.

The V and J genes are TRBV2 and TRBJ2-5, with 7 bases identical to TRBD2. The V gene's germline CDR1 is SNHLY and CDR2 FYNNEI. The CDR3 sequence is 16 residues long. With V trimmed by 3 bases and J by 6 bases, 13 bases remained unmatched. As DNA, the CDR3 is TGTGCCAGCAGTGAGTCTAGCGGCTCCCTTCTCAAGACCCAGTACTTC. This codes for CASSESSGSLLKTQYF.

This clone was seen only once. The gene calls are TRBV6-2 or TRBV6-3 and TRBJ2-7; D is unclear. CDR1 is MNHEY, CDR2 SVGEGT, per germline. The V end was cut by 0 bases, the J end by 5 bases, with 8 bases between. This CDR3 has 13 residues. Here the CDR3 reads CASSYSGSNEQYV. The DNA for the CDR3 is TGTGCCAGCAGTTACTCGGGCAGTAACGAGCAGTACGTC.

This clone has a single count. The chain links TRBV18 to TRBJ2-5; D is perhaps TRBD1 or TRBD2 (5 bases each). CDR1 KGHSH and CDR2 LQKENI come from the germline V gene. The CDR3 totals 16 residues. The V end was cut by 3 bases, the J end by 1 base, with 15 bases between. The CDR3 protein is CASSPLGPSPQETQYF. CDR3 DNA: TGTGCCAGCTCACCTCTGGGACCAAGTCCCCAAGAGACCCAGTACTTC. Drawing the rest from reference TRBV18 and TRBJ2-5, the complete variable domain is NAGVMQNPRHLVRRRGQEARLRCSPMKGHSHVYWYRQLPEEGLKFMVYLQKENIIDESGMPKERFSAEFPKEGPSILRIQQVVRGDSAAYFCASSPLGPSPQETQYFGPGTRLLVL.

The gene calls are TRBV2 and TRBJ2-2; the match to TRBD1 covers 7 bases. The CDR3 is made up of 13 amino acids. V was pared by 5 bases and J by 6 bases, with 3 bases of the junction left unmatched. Germline loops: CDR1 SNHLY, CDR2 FYNNEI. This chain's CDR3 is CASSHRGPGELFF. Written as DNA, the CDR3 is TGTGCCAGCAGTCATAGGGGGCCCGGGGAGCTGTTTTTT.

The gene calls are TRBV6-2 or TRBV6-3 and TRBJ2-2, with D hard to call. The CDR3 extends over 15 amino acids. Trimming shortened V by 2 bases and J by 7 bases, and 14 bases separated the two germline ends. Germline V CDR1 and CDR2: MNHEY, SVGEGT. Written as DNA, the CDR3 is TGTGCCAGCAGTTACGTGGCAGGACCTGGCGGGGAGCTGTTTTTT. It translates to CASSYVAGPGGELFF.

Only a few counts were recorded for this clone. This chain uses TRBV3-1 (or the pseudogene TRBV3-2) with TRBJ2-7; D is unclear. Trimming removed 4 bases from V and 6 bases from J, with 13 bases in between. The CDR3 has 13 residues. Per the germline V gene, CDR1 is LGHDT and CDR2 is YNNKEL (reference sequence). The CDR3 spells CASSLGSVGEQYV. In DNA, the CDR3 is TGTGCCAGCAGCCTAGGAAGCGTTGGCGAGCAGTACGTC.

The chain couples TRBV21-1 to TRBJ1-1; TRBD1 is the table's D call, not checked against the DNA. TRBV21-1 is tagged as a pseudogene. The CDR3 length is 13 residues. The CDR3 bases are TGTGCTAGCAGACAGTGGGCGAACACTGAAGCTTTCTTT. Translated, it gives CASRQWANTEAFF.

This chain uses TRBV11-3 with TRBJ2-3; weak D call: TRBD2 (6 bases). This CDR3 comprises 14 residues. CDR1 SGHNT and CDR2 YENEEA come from the germline V gene. V dropped 5 bases and J dropped 4 bases, with 13 bases sitting between them. The CDR3 bases are TGTGCCAGCAGCCAAAACTCGGGGGCAGATACGCAGTATTTT. Protein sequence: CASSQNSGADTQYF.